A selection of T cell receptor beta chains follows, all from one sample in a study of CD8 T cells in Susac syndrome. TCRdb re-derived calls from the immunoSEQ multiplex PCR reads in MiXCR, one entry per CDR3 protein. The sample holds over 80,000 distinct CDR3 sequences, 85% to 95% seen once. Sequenced material: CD8+ T cells from PBMCs. Receptors were obtained from a human donor in good health. The CDR3 runs from the conserved cysteine through the conserved F or W. Fields, in order: V gene, clone size, CDR3 length, J gene, D gene, CDR3 protein, CDR3 DNA. The D gene is left open where the match is weak. Expanded clones are given a class, and other clones once, few, many or no size at all.

>TRBV6-5|NA|16|TRBJ1-2|NA
CASSYSPPTGNYGYTF
TGTGCCAGCAGTTACTCTCCCCCTACAGGGAACTATGGCTACACCTTC
>TRBV15|once|15|TRBJ2-5|NA
CATSRGMGGKETQYF
TGTGCCACCAGCAGAGGGATGGGGGGCAAAGAGACCCAGTACTTC
>TRBV5-6|NA|12|TRBJ1-1|NA
CASSLGVSRAFF
TGTGCCAGCAGCTTGGGGGTGTCTCGAGCTTTCTTT
>TRBV7-6|NA|17|TRBJ2-2|NA
CASSLRGLDSNTGELFF
TGTGCCAGCAGCTTGCGGGGCTTGGACAGCAACACCGGGGAGCTGTTTTTT
>TRBV20-1|NA|14|TRBJ1-6|NA
CSARVGLWNSPLHF
TGCAGTGCTAGGGTCGGGTTGTGGAATTCACCCCTCCACTTT
>TRBV2|NA|13|TRBJ1-1|NA
CASKGADHTEAFF
TGTGCCAGCAAAGGGGCAGACCACACTGAAGCTTTCTTT
>TRBV27|NA|15|TRBJ2-7|TRBD2
CASSSSGGPSYEQYF
TGTGCCAGCAGTTCTAGCGGGGGCCCCTCCTACGAGCAGTACTTC
>TRBV23-1|NA|14|TRBJ2-1|TRBD1
CASSLTGGGNEQFF
TGCGCCAGCAGTCTTACAGGGGGAGGCAATGAGCAGTTCTTC
>TRBV7-9|NA|15|TRBJ1-1|TRBD1
CASSWLTGTGTEAFF
TGTGCCAGCAGCTGGCTAACCGGGACAGGAACCGAAGCTTTCTTT
>TRBV28|once|14|TRBJ1-1|NA
CASREERVGTEAFF
TGTGCCAGCAGGGAGGAGAGGGTGGGCACTGAAGCTTTCTTT
>TRBV29-1|NA|14|TRBJ2-4|NA
CSVEPGLGKNIQYF
TGCAGCGTTGAACCGGGACTGGGCAAAAACATTCAGTACTTC
>TRBV7-9|NA|12|TRBJ2-7|TRBD1
CAIQGAEYEQYF
TGTGCCATACAGGGGGCGGAGTACGAGCAGTACTTC
>TRBV5-1|NA|9|TRBJ1-1|NA
CCAGQRPFF
TGCTGTGCTGGTCAGCGCCCTTTCTTT
>TRBV6-5|NA|12|TRBJ2-2|NA
CASSSYLGELFF
TGTGCCAGCAGTTCTTATCTGGGGGAGCTGTTTTTT
>TRBV12-3/TRBV12-4|NA|14|TRBJ2-7|NA
CASSFGGQGYEQYF
TGTGCCAGCAGTTTTGGCGGGCAGGGCTACGAGCAGTACTTC
>TRBV4-1|NA|15|TRBJ1-4|NA
CASSQDPGGGEKLFF
TGCGCCAGCAGCCAAGATCCGGGGGGCGGTGAAAAACTGTTTTTT
>TRBV2|NA|14|TRBJ1-2|TRBD1
CASSGQGYLYGYTF
TGTGCCAGCTCCGGACAGGGCTACCTCTATGGCTACACCTTC
>TRBV11-3|once|15|TRBJ2-1|TRBD1
CASSQDQGVDNEQFF
TGTGCCAGCAGTCAAGACCAGGGGGTAGACAATGAGCAGTTCTTC
>TRBV27|NA|13|TRBJ1-1|NA
CASTGQENTEAFF
TGTGCCAGCACGGGACAAGAGAACACTGAAGCTTTCTTT
>TRBV5-6|NA|12|TRBJ2-3|NA
CASTTSADTQYF
TGTGCCAGCACCACCTCGGCAGATACGCAGTATTTT
>TRBV19|NA|15|TRBJ2-3|TRBD2
CASSMTSGGPDTQYF
TGTGCCAGTAGTATGACTAGCGGGGGGCCAGATACGCAGTATTTT
>TRBV9|NA|15|TRBJ1-1|NA
CASSVGGTGNTEAFF
TGTGCCAGCAGCGTGGGTGGGACGGGGAACACTGAAGCTTTCTTT
>TRBV7-9|NA|14|TRBJ2-7|NA
CASSSPLASYEQYF
TGTGCCAGCAGCTCCCCGCTTGCCTCCTACGAGCAGTACTTC